This paragraph covers one T cell receptor beta chain sequence. The method was immunoSEQ multiplex PCR; TCRdb's version includes in-frame clones alone and lacks a portion of them. The table lists some 50,000 clones, roughly 93% of them singletons. This sample stems from a study of OX40 agonist ivuxolimab in advanced cancers. The TCR was taken from an adult with an advanced solid tumor such as melanoma, head and neck, liver or kidney cancer. Sequences were derived from CD4+ or CD8+ T cells sorted from blood, sampled in a trial of the OX40 agonist ivuxolimab.

The CDR3 here is CASRGGNIQYF. The CDR3, as DNA: TGTGCCAGCAGGGGGGGAAACATTCAGTACTTC. The rearrangement uses TRBV7-9 and TRBJ2-4; D is perhaps TRBD2 (6 bases). The CDR3 runs to 11 residues. Deletions cut 6 bases from V and 6 bases from J, with 6 bases between. Looked up from germline, CDR1 is SEHNR and CDR2 is FQNEAQ (reference sequence).